This T cell receptor (beta chain) was identified during a study of OX40 agonist ivuxolimab in advanced cancers. General study points: CD8+ T cells showed, on average, more clonal expansion than CD4+ cells. Clones of CD4+ and CD8+ blood T cells grew by week 6 at doses of 0.1 to 3.0 mg/kg.

The investigators sampled blood at baseline, at cycle 4 day 1, and at cycle 7 day 1. Sequencing was performed with immunoSEQ multiplex PCR; in TCRdb, only in-frame clones are kept and a portion is missing. The table lists about 89,000 clones, around 83% of them singletons. This CDR3 is built from 16 residues. CDR1 MNHEY and CDR2 SVGAGI come from the germline V gene. V lost 4 bases, J lost 3 bases, and 9 bases stayed unmatched. A single count supports this clone. Antigen: not known. The chain joins TRBV6-5 to TRBJ2-5, with 9 positions matching TRBD2. This TCR came from an adult with an advanced solid tumor such as melanoma, head and neck, liver or kidney cancer. Sequencing used CD4+ or CD8+ T cells sorted from blood, obtained in a trial of the OX40 agonist ivuxolimab. Here the CDR3 DNA reads TGTGCCAGCAGTTCATCCCCATCTAGCGGGGAAGAGACCCAGTACTTC. This translates into CASSSSPSSGEETQYF.